Presented here are 24 T cell receptor beta chains from one specimen sequenced in a study of cytomegalovirus exposure and HLA in healthy donors. Both 60 Vbeta primers and 13 Jbeta primers went into the PCR. Data came from immunoSEQ multiplex PCR; TCRdb stores just in-frame clones and leaves some out. The sample consists of around 150,000 clones, almost 80% of them appearing once. Sequencing was performed on PBMCs. These receptors came from a woman in her 50s in good health and CMV-seropositive.

This clone was seen a few times. The chain uses TRBV7-9 and TRBJ1-2; 9 bases line up with TRBD1. The CDR3 spans 17 residues. V dropped 4 bases and J dropped 4; count of bases not matched to a gene: 13. CDR1 and CDR2 from the germline V gene are SEHNR and FQNEAQ (reference sequence). Here the CDR3 reads CASSYRRDREGSYGYTF. CDR3 sequence (DNA): TGTGCCAGCAGCTATAGAAGGGACAGGGAAGGATCCTATGGCTACACCTTC.

J is TRBJ2-4 and V is TRBV28, with D unresolved. Germline V gene lookup returns CDR1 MDHEN and CDR2 SYDVKM. The CDR3 contains 16 residues. The V and J ends lost 6 bases and 0 bases respectively, with 15 bases between them. In nucleotides, the CDR3 is TGTGCCAGCAGCATCTCCAGGCCAGAAGCCAAAAACATTCAGTACTTC. Residues: CASSISRPEAKNIQYF.

The count of this clone is one. The V gene is TRBV7-9, the J gene TRBJ1-2; TRBD1 matches at 8 bases. This CDR3 has 14 amino acids. Trimming cost V 5 bases and J 8 bases; bases outside gene matches: 10. CDR1 is SEHNR and CDR2 is FQNEAQ in the germline V gene (reference sequence). The CDR3, as DNA: TGTGCCAGCAGCATCATGCAGGGGGCGGCGGGCTACACCTTC. Translation: CASSIMQGAAGYTF.

In this sample, this clone turned up a few times. V gene TRBV4-1 combines with J gene TRBJ2-7, with 9 bases lining up with TRBD2. This CDR3 is 15 amino acids long. V was pared by 6 bases and J by 7 bases, with 13 bases of the junction left unmatched. Germline V CDR1 and CDR2: MGHRA, YSYEKL. The CDR3: CASSPAGGPFEEQYF. The CDR3 DNA reads TGCGCCAGCAGTCCTGCGGGGGGGCCGTTTGAAGAGCAGTACTTC.

The genes are TRBV6-1 and TRBJ1-1; D is unresolved. Trimming stripped 3 bases from V and 11 bases from J, with 13 bases between. Germline V gives CDR1 MNHNS, CDR2 SASEGT. The CDR3 loop spans 12 amino acids. The CDR3 region is CASSELWATAFF. The DNA for the CDR3 is TGTGCCAGCAGTGAGCTGTGGGCTACGGCTTTCTTT.

This clone was observed a few times. The chain carries TRBV7-9 and TRBJ1-1; D is uncertain. V dropped 8 bases and J dropped 4 bases, with 14 bases sitting between them. This CDR3 region has 13 residues. Germline loops: CDR1 SEHNR, CDR2 FQNEAQ (reference sequence). DNA for the CDR3: TGTGCCAGCCACTTTCGGGAAGGCACTGAAGCTTTCTTT. Amino acid sequence: CASHFREGTEAFF.

The V and J genes are TRBV5-4 and TRBJ1-1; 8 bases map to TRBD1. Looked up from germline, CDR1 is SGHNT and CDR2 is YYREEE (reference sequence). This CDR3 region has 15 residues. The V and J ends lost 4 bases and 11 bases, in that order; junction bases with no gene match: 16. CDR3 protein: CASSEERQGRFGAFF. In DNA, the CDR3 is TGTGCCAGCAGCGAGGAACGACAGGGGAGGTTCGGGGCTTTCTTT.

A single count supports this clone. The chain uses TRBV5-1 and TRBJ2-1; 9 nucleotides agree with TRBD2. The CDR3 spans 17 residues. CDR1 and CDR2 from the germline V gene are SGHRS and YFSETQ. J lost 0 bases, V lost 2 bases, and 6 bases had no gene match. The CDR3 spells CASSFTSGPSSYNEQFF. CDR3 bases: TGCGCCAGCAGCTTCACTAGCGGGCCCAGCTCCTACAATGAGCAGTTCTTC.

The chain combines TRBV7-9 with TRBJ2-3; 9 bases agree with TRBD1. V lost 5 bases to trimming and J lost 5 bases; unmatched junction nucleotides: 11. This CDR3 contains 16 residues. Looked up from germline, CDR1 is SEHNR and CDR2 is FQNEAQ (reference sequence). The CDR3 sequence is CASSLIQGAPGDTQYF. The CDR3, as DNA: TGTGCCAGCAGCCTCATACAGGGGGCGCCGGGAGATACGCAGTATTTT.

This clone has only one observation. The chain links TRBV30 to TRBJ1-2; TRBD1 matches 7 bases. The CDR3 extends over 14 amino acids. CDR1 is GTSNPN and CDR2 is SVGIG in the germline V gene (reference sequence). V was clipped by 3 bases and J by 1 base; unmatched bases: 5. CDR3 DNA: TGTGCCTGGAGGAAGACAGGGCTTAACTATGGCTACACCTTC. It yields the protein CAWRKTGLNYGYTF. Looking up the rest from reference TRBV30 and TRBJ1-2 gives the full variable domain: SQTIHQWPATLVQPVGSPLSLECTVEGTSNPNLYWYRQAAGRGLQLLFYSVGIGQISSEVPQNLSASRPQDRQFILSSKKLLLSDSGFYLCAWRKTGLNYGYTFGSGTRLTVV.

This clone is a singleton in its sample. The gene calls are TRBV28 and TRBJ1-1, with D unclear. The CDR3 is 14 residues long. V was shortened by 6 bases and J by 1 base, with 12 bases between the two germline ends. Looked up from germline, CDR1 is MDHEN and CDR2 is SYDVKM. CDR3 in amino acids: CASRPPPGNTEAFF. Here the CDR3 DNA reads TGTGCCAGCAGACCCCCGCCGGGGAACACTGAAGCTTTCTTT.

The genes are TRBV28 and TRBJ2-1; 10 bases line up with TRBD1. The junction had 2 bases not matched to a gene; V was cut back by 1 base and J by 2 bases. The CDR3 has 16 residues. Germline lookup yields CDR1 MDHEN and CDR2 SYDVKM. The CDR3 loop is CASSLFGQGAYNEQFF. CDR3 coding DNA: TGTGCCAGCAGTTTATTTGGACAGGGGGCCTACAATGAGCAGTTCTTC. The whole variable domain, remainder taken from reference TRBV28 and TRBJ2-1, is DVKVTQSSRYLVKRTGEKVFLECVQDMDHENMFWYRQDPGLGLRLIYFSYDVKMKEKGDIPEGYSVSREKKERFSLILESASTNQTSMYLCASSLFGQGAYNEQFFGPGTRLTVL.

The J gene is TRBJ2-7, the V gene TRBV4-1; 9 bases are shared with TRBD1. Per the germline V gene, CDR1 is MGHRA and CDR2 is YSYEKL. J was trimmed by 6 bases and V by 3 bases; bases with no gene match: 9. CDR3 length: 15 amino acids. CDR3 sequence: CASSHDRGGRSEQYF. DNA for the CDR3: TGCGCCAGCAGCCACGACAGGGGGGGGAGGTCCGAGCAGTACTTC.

The rearrangement joins TRBV7-2 to TRBJ1-4; perhaps TRBD1 as D (5 bases). The CDR3 totals 16 residues. The V end was cut by 3 bases, the J end by 4 bases, with 15 bases between. Germline CDR1 and CDR2: SGHTA and FQGNSA. The chain's CDR3 is CASSFWGGGDNEKLFF. The CDR3 bases are TGTGCCAGCAGCTTTTGGGGCGGGGGTGATAATGAAAAACTGTTTTTT.

The chain joins TRBV6-5 to TRBJ1-2; 9 positions agree with TRBD1. V gave up 6 bases and J gave up 2 bases; unmatched junction bases: 4. Germline lookup yields CDR1 MNHEY and CDR2 SVGAGI. The CDR3 length is 14 residues. The CDR3 protein is CASRHDRGNYGYTF. The CDR3 DNA sequence: TGTGCCAGCAGACACGACAGGGGGAACTATGGCTACACCTTC.

V is TRBV11-3 and J is TRBJ2-7; D is perhaps TRBD2 (6 bases). The CDR3 has 15 residues. V was trimmed by 1 base and J by 3 bases, leaving 13 bases between them. The germline V gene has CDR1 SGHNT and CDR2 YENEEA. The CDR3 region has the DNA TGTGCCAGCAGCTTAGGTAGCGGAATTATCTACGAGCAGTACTTC. Its protein product is CASSLGSGIIYEQYF.

V and J are TRBV18 and TRBJ2-7; 11 bases fit TRBD2. This CDR3 contains 15 residues. The germline gives CDR1 KGHSH, CDR2 LQKENI. The junction had 4 bases not matched to a gene; V was cut back by 6 bases and J by 0 bases. CDR3 bases: TGTGCCAGCTCGCCGACTAGCGGGGTCTCCTACGAGCAGTACTTC. The encoded protein is CASSPTSGVSYEQYF.

The count of this clone is one. This chain connects TRBV5-1 to TRBJ2-5; 12 bases match TRBD1. The length of the CDR3 is 16 residues. V dropped 4 bases and J dropped 5; count of bases not matched to a gene: 9. The germline CDR1 and CDR2 sequences are SGHRS and YFSETQ. The CDR3 reads CASSQLGTGGDETQYF. CDR3 bases: TGCGCCAGCAGCCAATTGGGGACAGGGGGCGATGAGACCCAGTACTTC.

This sequence joins TRBV2 and TRBJ2-7; 8 positions agree with TRBD2. Germline CDR1 reads SNHLY; CDR2 reads FYNNEI. This CDR3 comprises 14 residues. V gave up 6 bases and J gave up 0 bases; unmatched junction bases: 4. In DNA form, the CDR3 reads TGTGCCAGCAGCGCCGGGGGGGTCTCCTACGAGCAGTACTTC. This gives the protein CASSAGGVSYEQYF.

The CDR3 coding sequence is TGTGCCAGCGGCCTTCCGGGACAGGGTTTGGGCTACACCTTC. It yields the protein CASGLPGQGLGYTF. This sequence joins TRBV28 and TRBJ1-2, with 9 nucleotides matching TRBD1. V was clipped by 8 bases and J by 8 bases; unmatched bases: 12. The CDR3 is 14 amino acids. The germline V gene encodes CDR1 MDHEN and CDR2 SYDVKM.

The V and J genes are TRBV28 and TRBJ1-1; TRBD1 might be the D (5 bases). V gave up 5 bases and J gave up 0 bases, with 19 bases separating them. Germline CDR1 reads MDHEN; CDR2 reads SYDVKM. There are 17 residues in the CDR3. This chain's CDR3 is CASSLPQANVMNTEAFF. Here the CDR3 DNA reads TGTGCCAGCAGTCTGCCACAGGCTAATGTAATGAACACTGAAGCTTTCTTT.

J is TRBJ1-3 and V is TRBV15, with no clear D. Germline V CDR1 and CDR2: LNHNV, YYDKDF (reference sequence). The CDR3 totals 14 residues. Trimming pared 4 bases from V and 0 bases from J, leaving 7 bases between. The CDR3 DNA reads TGTGCCACCAGCATTGAGGTCTCTGGAAACACCATATATTTT. It yields the protein CATSIEVSGNTIYF. Full variable domain (missing parts from reference TRBV15 and TRBJ1-3): DAMVIQNPRYQVTQFGKPVTLSCSQTLNHNVMYWYQQKSSQAPKLLFHYYDKDFNNEADTPDNFQSRRPNTSFCFLDIRSPGLGDTAMYLCATSIEVSGNTIYFGEGSWLTVV.

Here the CDR3 DNA reads TGTGCCAGCAGCTTATCGACTAGCGGATCCTACGAGCAGTACTTC. Its translation: CASSLSTSGSYEQYF. The chain recombines TRBV7-9 with TRBJ2-7, with TRBD2 matching over 9 bases. The germline V gene has CDR1 SEHNR and CDR2 FQNEAQ (reference sequence). The CDR3 is 15 residues long. With V trimmed by 2 bases and J by 1 base, 3 bases remained unmatched.

The genes are TRBV7-2 and TRBJ1-5, with a tentative D call TRBD1 (5 bases). The CDR3 has 14 amino acids. Trimming cost V 4 bases and J 7 bases, with 14 bases left between them. Per the germline V gene, CDR1 is SGHTA and CDR2 is FQGNSA. CDR3 protein: CASSSYDSFQPQHF. The CDR3 bases are TGTGCCAGCAGCTCCTATGACAGTTTCCAGCCCCAGCATTTT.